In this sample, the clone carrying this TCR beta chain turned up a few times. Its matching antigen is unknown. At the DNA level, this CDR3 is encoded by other sequences in the same sample as well. CDR1 is SEHNR and CDR2 is FQNEAQ in the germline V gene (reference sequence). CDR3 length: 12 amino acids. Trimming cost V 6 bases and J 4 bases, with 10 bases left between them. The study ran its PCR with 60 Vbeta and 13 Jbeta primers. Clones were read by immunoSEQ multiplex PCR, and TCRdb kept only the in-frame ones, dropping some. The sample lists 200,000 to 250,000 clones, approximately 85% occurring once. The sample is drawn from a study of cytomegalovirus exposure and HLA in healthy donors. Study-wide points: The authors excluded some V segments, including TRBV6-2 and TRBV6-3, as indistinguishable. Later, TCR association rates were found to vary by HLA locus, highest for DRB1 and lowest for HLA-C. Association of a missense DCLRE1C variant with TCR beta V- and J-gene trimming was reported in a later analysis.

The V call is TRBV7-9, the J call TRBJ2-7; tentatively, D is TRBD1 (5 bases). The sequencing sample was made of PBMCs. The origin of this receptor is a woman between 40 and 55 years old in good health and CMV-seronegative. The chain's CDR3 is CASSSQGYEQYF. The CDR3 nucleotides read TGTGCCAGCAGTTCTCAGGGATACGAGCAGTACTTC.